This section outlines one T cell receptor beta chain sequence together with its context. No antigen is known for it. Base qualities are missing; no much larger clone stands one base away. The sample carries other DNA sequences with the same CDR3. This specimen belongs to a study of cytomegalovirus exposure and HLA in healthy donors (dated by TCRdb to 2015 to 2018). Some background on the complete study: An earlier analysis of roughly 630 of the donors reported 250 to 300 Gb of sequence data and 100 million to 130 million unique TCR beta sequences from about 179 million T cells. An early release covering roughly 600 HLA-typed donors comprised approximately 290 gigabases of sequencing data and around 80 million unique TCR sequences. Of the roughly 390 genotyped donors, around 81% fell in the genetic ancestry cluster associated with self-reported Caucasian donors. The study was designed to test whether signatures of past pathogen exposure could be identified by cataloging public T cell receptors. The T cell repertoires of under 750 subjects were profiled by immunosequencing and related to cytomegalovirus serostatus. A separate validation cohort of about 110 different subjects was used in addition to the 666-subject first cohort. The study combined high-throughput TCR immunosequencing, statistical association of individual TCRs with disease status, and machine learning to predict cytomegalovirus infection status. To study patterns of TCR occurrence, a later analysis re-analyzed previously published TCR beta repertoires from around 670 donors and added high-resolution HLA genotyping. In the later analysis, no new phenotypic data were used to find candidate immune exposures; instead, reliance was placed on TCR beta sequences and their occurrence across donors. To decide whether each TCR beta V gene segment behaved as functional or pseudogenic, an earlier analysis of several hundred of the donors relied on high-throughput TCR beta sequencing. Donor age, sex, ethnicity and CMV serostatus were compiled together with the repertoire data. A later genetic analysis took genome-wide SNP genotypes for 398 of the 666 donors and used that subset as a discovery cohort. All discovery cohort repertoires had been generated using a single sequencing platform. HLA typing covered class I and class II loci at four-digit resolution. The number of typed donors differed by locus: about 620-640 for A, B, C, DRB1 and DQB1; about 520 for DQA1; some 610 for DPA1; and approximately 450 for DPB1. Roughly 5 DR-DQ haplotypes were handled as single units for association and clustering, since linkage in the cohort was strong. Among under 450 genotyped donors of the cohort, an average of roughly 240,000 unique TCR beta nucleotide sequences were sequenced per donor, around 20% of them non-productive.

The cohort consisted of approximately 670 healthy bone marrow donors. Cohort members were all nominally healthy when sampled, although unrecorded immune exposures were likely present. The donor tested CMV seropositive and was one of the 289 seropositive cohort members. Each donor provided a peripheral blood sample, and peripheral blood mononuclear cells were used for TCR beta sequencing. Genomic DNA extraction from the blood cell samples was performed with the Qiagen DNeasy Blood Extraction Kit. General study outcomes and caveats: Linkage disequilibrium might explain the correlated functional status among segregating V segments, but an unknown experimental factor could not be excluded. The classifier was reported to diagnose cytomegalovirus status with high specificity and sensitivity in both the original and validation cohorts. Compared with equally common non-associated chains, HLA-associated TCR beta chains in a later analysis were more clonally expanded and had lower generation probabilities. Three of the identified cytomegalovirus-associated TCR beta chains were confirmed in vitro to be specific for cytomegalovirus antigens. Because counts were too low, about 18 rarely observed V segments, including chromosome 9 orphons, were excluded from the earlier analysis of under 650 of the donors. Broadly in line with IMGT annotations, most TCR beta V segments showed up in productive rearrangements about 90% or about 30% of the time in an earlier analysis of a few hundred of the donors. A later analysis associated 15,000 to 20,000 TCR beta sequences with specific HLA alleles at a false discovery rate of 0.05. In this cohort, only TCR beta chains were sequenced, and detectable features were limited by the absence of alpha or paired-chain data. Assigning TCR associations to individual alleles was difficult when HLA alleles, especially DR and DQ, strongly co-occurred. The authors suggested that the approach could potentially be extended to other disease states and immunological phenotypes. For the cohort, immune exposure information was limited to CMV serostatus. Because some donors lacked HLA typing at each locus, the association tests relied only on the typed subset. In a later analysis, most CMV-associated TCR beta chains were found to appear HLA-restricted, with HLA associations seemingly driven largely by CMV exposure. The study gave a list of 150 to 200 TCR beta chains associated with cytomegalovirus. In a later analysis, TCR association rates were found to vary across HLA loci, with the most associated TCRs seen for DRB1 alleles and the fewest for HLA-C alleles. A further reported finding was that TCR beta sequences accurately predicted the HLA-A and HLA-B alleles for most subjects in the first cohort. Sequencing depth was assumed to be roughly uniform across donors in the presence/absence analyses, though that assumption may not hold. An association between a missense DCLRE1C variant and V-gene and J-gene trimming of TCR beta chains was found in a later genetic analysis and replicated in an independent cohort. Most TCR sequences were observed very rarely across donors, whereas some public TCRs were present in many individuals. Several of the top co-occurrence clusters appeared to be linked to parvovirus B19, influenza, CMV and Epstein-Barr virus, according to a later analysis. A group of highly shared sequence variants was considered likely to be a technical artifact of the sequencing pipeline. According to a later genetic analysis, donors in an Asian-associated ancestry cluster had fewer N-insertions in productive TCRs than the approximately 670-donor mean.

Library preparation used the immunoSEQ multiplex PCR assay. For the multiplex PCR, a mixture combining 60 forward primers for TCR Vbeta segments and 13 reverse primers for TCR Jbeta segments was used. The CDR3 region of rearranged TCR beta genes was amplified from genomic DNA by a multiplex PCR assay. The amplified TCR beta libraries were sequenced on the Illumina HiSeq System as 87-base-pair reads. The original methods were these. Across the 600 to 700 repertoires, a later analysis counted some 81 million unique TCR beta chains, about 10 million of which were shared by at least two donors. A nearest-neighbor algorithm error-corrected the raw reads and collapsed the reads into unique sequences, merging closely related sequences to remove PCR and sequencing errors. CDR3 sequences were aligned to IMGT reference sequences to assign V, D and J gene segments. For a sequence to be retained, a match of at least six nucleotides was required to both a V gene segment and a J gene segment. Rearrangements were called productive when the CDR3 lacked stop codons and stayed in frame with V and J; all others were non-productive. CDR3 was defined by IMGT convention, running from the second conserved V-encoded cysteine to the conserved J-encoded phenylalanine. The earlier analysis of about 590 of the donors excluded sequences that lacked an unambiguous match to a single V gene segment. In an earlier analysis of a few hundred of the donors, V segments were called functional above 56.7% productive rearrangements and were called segregating when the between-donor standard deviation exceeded 5%. A statistical classification framework was developed to diagnose cytomegalovirus status using the catalog of TCR beta chain sequences. In a later analysis, V and J genes were assigned by comparing TCR nucleotide sequences against IMGT/GENE-DB human TR gene sequences. The TCRdist pipeline was used in a later analysis to assign CDR3 sequences and most-parsimonious VDJ recombination scenarios. In a later analysis, each TCR beta chain was defined by its CDR3 amino acid sequence together with its V-gene family, and reads without a unique V-gene family were excluded. A later analysis removed 450 to 600 highly shared, low-generation-probability nucleotide sequences to deal with suspected cross-contamination and a sequencing artifact. In a later analysis, a clonal expansion index for each public chain was calculated from normalized within-repertoire ranks of inferred template counts. In a later analysis, generation probabilities were computed with a VDJ recombination model fitted to out-of-frame rearrangements, and the resulting probabilities were checked against IGoR. A later analysis scored TCR-TCR, TCR-HLA and TCR-CMV co-occurrence with hypergeometric tests, applying a repertoire-size bias correction to TCR pairs. In a later analysis, false discovery rates were estimated by permuting HLA or CMV assignments 20 times. In a later analysis, co-occurring TCRs were grouped using DBSCAN, with TCRdist sequence similarity added in when clustering inside HLA-allele-positive subsets. For co-occurrence clustering, repertoires with fewer than 30,000 or more than 120,000 public chains were excluded, along with roughly 5 repertoires with anomalous nucleotide sharing. Sourced from immuneACCESS, this table was stored by TCRdb with only in-frame sequences that have V and J called. A share of the clones is absent; for the studies checked, an unresolved V gene accounts for under half, and the remainder has no known explanation. From that table come the V and J calls and clone size; the DNA was used to work out D and trimming. This sample comprises approximately 97,000 clones, around 81% of them detected only once. The biggest ten clones account for approximately 5.4% of the sample.

The sequencing sample was made of PBMCs. The receptor was isolated from a man between 40 and 49 years old in good health and CMV-seropositive.

For the CDR3, the sequence is CSVARGSNQPQHF. The nucleotides are TGCAGCGTTGCCAGGGGGAGCAATCAGCCCCAGCATTTT. The chain links TRBV29-1 with TRBJ1-5; TRBD1 fits 7 bases in the junction. The CDR3, cysteine through phenylalanine, is 13 amino acids long. Just CDR3 DNA is preserved here, 39 bases in frame from base 1. Germline trimming amounts to 4 bases on V and 1 base on J, with 1 as the count of junction bases outside the gene matches. CDR1 and CDR2 were assigned from the germline V gene as SQVTM and ANQGSEA.